Below, 2 T cell receptor beta chains from the same sample are listed, as sequenced in a study of Graves' ophthalmopathy and Graves' hyperthyroidism. TCR beta CDR3 regions were amplified from RNA transcripts. First-round RT-PCR employed HTBI primers, with a second-round multiplex PCR after it. TCRdb re-called the multiplex PCR reads with MiXCR, one entry per CDR3 protein. This sample has roughly 610,000 distinct CDR3 sequences; about 20% occur once, and the top ten carry approximately 7%. Sequencing was carried out using peripheral blood. These receptors originate from a woman aged 18-29 years with stable Graves' hyperthyroidism. Some clones in this sample may be carry-over from other donors' samples.

This clonotype was seen repeatedly, ten times or more. V gene TRBV20-1 combines with J gene TRBJ1-6; 11 positions match TRBD1. The CDR3 sequence is 16 residues long. Germline trimming cut 1 base from V and 7 bases from J; bases unmatched to any gene: 6. CDR1 and CDR2 from the germline V gene are DFQATT and SNEGSKA (reference sequence). Here the CDR3 reads CSARALGTGGNSPLHF. The CDR3 region has the DNA TGCAGTGCTAGAGCCCTAGGGACAGGGGGGAATTCACCCCTCCACTTT.

This clonotype was counted at least ten times. This chain joins TRBV29-1 and TRBJ1-2; no clear D gene. The germline V gene encodes CDR1 SQVTM and CDR2 ANQGSEA. The ends were cut back, 3 bases at V and 2 bases at J, with 7 bases in the middle. CDR3 length: 12 amino acids. The CDR3 sequence: CSVEKANYGYTF. Here the CDR3 DNA reads TGCAGCGTTGAGAAGGCCAACTATGGCTACACCTTC. Using reference TRBV29-1 and TRBJ1-2 for the parts outside the CDR3, the full variable domain is SAVISQKPSRDICQRGTSLTIQCQVDSQVTMMFWYRQQPGQSLTLIATANQGSEATYESGFVIDKFPISRPNLTFSTLTVSNMSPEDSSIYLCSVEKANYGYTFGSGTRLTVV.